This TCR beta chain was captured in a study of T cell changes during pregnancy in multiple sclerosis. This clone was counted only a few times. The table came from immunoSEQ multiplex PCR; TCRdb's copy has only in-frame clones and leaves some out. The data contain about 75,000 clones, 90% to 95% of them singletons. Trimming shortened V by 4 bases and J by 0 bases, and 12 bases separated the two germline ends. From germline, CDR1 is LNHDA and CDR2 SQIVND (reference sequence). This CDR3 region has 15 residues. This sequence was found in a female donor with multiple sclerosis, enrolled in a pregnancy study. The rearrangement links TRBV19 to TRBJ1-1; no reliable D call. Sequencing used CD4+ T cells from peripheral blood mononuclear cells, obtained before pregnancy. Here the CDR3 reads CASSTPRVMNTEAFF. In DNA, the CDR3 is TGTGCCAGTAGTACCCCCCGGGTCATGAACACTGAAGCTTTCTTT.